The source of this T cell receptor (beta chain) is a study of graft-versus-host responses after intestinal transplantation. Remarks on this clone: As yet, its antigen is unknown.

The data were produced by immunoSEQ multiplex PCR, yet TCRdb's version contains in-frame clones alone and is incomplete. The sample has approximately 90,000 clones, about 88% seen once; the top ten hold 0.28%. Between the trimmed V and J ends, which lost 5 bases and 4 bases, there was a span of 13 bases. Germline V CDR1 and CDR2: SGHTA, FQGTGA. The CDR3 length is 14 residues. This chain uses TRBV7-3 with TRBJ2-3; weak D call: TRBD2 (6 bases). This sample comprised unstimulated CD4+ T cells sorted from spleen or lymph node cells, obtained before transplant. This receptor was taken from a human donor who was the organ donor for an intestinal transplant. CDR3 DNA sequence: TGTGCCAGCAGCCCCTCTCCGGGGGCAGATACGCAGTATTTT. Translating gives CASSPSPGADTQYF.